One and the same sample provided the 19 T cell receptor beta chains below, sequenced in a study of technical replicates of blood from a handful of donors. The table came from immunoSEQ multiplex PCR; TCRdb's copy has only in-frame clones and leaves some out. This sample carries roughly 65,000 clones, 88% of them seen once, and the ten largest clones take 3.5% to 5.5%. Sequencing was performed on PBMCs. The source of these receptors is a human donor in good health. Some clones in this sample may be carry-over from other donors' samples.

This clone has more than one count but fewer than ten. The rearrangement joins TRBV4-1 to TRBJ1-2; D is unclear. CDR3 length: 12 amino acids. Germline CDR1 and CDR2: MGHRA and YSYEKL. The V and J ends lost 3 bases and 2 bases respectively, with 4 bases between them. CDR3 in amino acids: CASSQSNYGYTF. DNA of the CDR3: TGCGCCAGCAGCCAGTCGAACTATGGCTACACCTTC.

The rearrangement joins TRBV19 to TRBJ1-2; 7 nucleotides match TRBD1. The CDR3 totals 14 residues. Trimming cost V 5 bases and J 0 bases; bases outside gene matches: 3. Germline loops: CDR1 LNHDA, CDR2 SQIVND (reference sequence). CDR3 residues: CASSPQGTNYGYTF. The CDR3 DNA reads TGTGCCAGTAGTCCACAGGGGACTAACTATGGCTACACCTTC.

V usage is TRBV7-9 and J usage is TRBJ1-1; unclear D gene. Trimming removed 2 bases from V and 1 base from J, with 5 bases in between. The CDR3 sequence is 13 residues long. The germline V gene encodes CDR1 SEHNR and CDR2 FQNEAQ (reference sequence). CDR3 sequence reads: CASSLSGNTEAFF. CDR3 nucleotides: TGTGCCAGCAGCTTATCAGGGAACACTGAAGCTTTCTTT.

The genes are TRBV7-3 and TRBJ1-1, with unresolved D. CDR1 is SGHTA, CDR2 FQGTGA, per germline. The CDR3 loop spans 13 amino acids. V was cut by 3 bases and J by 4 bases, with 9 bases left in between. The CDR3 reads CASSFGRGTEAFF. CDR3 nucleotides: TGTGCCAGCAGCTTCGGACGGGGCACTGAAGCTTTCTTT.

The chain combines TRBV30 with TRBJ1-3; D remains ambiguous. The CDR3 spans 13 residues. Germline V CDR1 and CDR2: GTSNPN, SVGIG (reference sequence). Trimming left V 2 bases short and J 1 base short, with 6 bases between. DNA for the CDR3: TGTGCCTGGAGTCCTAGATCTGGAAACACCATATATTTT. Amino acids: CAWSPRSGNTIYF.

V and J are TRBV4-2 and TRBJ2-1; TRBD1 is a possible D gene (7 bases). Trimming cost V 1 base and J 8 bases, with 21 bases left between them. This CDR3 has 17 amino acids. Looked up from germline, CDR1 is LGHNA and CDR2 is YNFKEQ. CDR3 loop: CASSQGHKPGGTYEQFF. CDR3 nucleotides: TGTGCCAGCAGCCAAGGGCACAAACCAGGGGGGACCTATGAGCAGTTCTTC.

The chain employs TRBV7-9 and TRBJ2-1; 11 nucleotides agree with TRBD1. V gave up 5 bases and J gave up 3 bases; unmatched junction bases: 9. This CDR3 contains 17 residues. The V gene's germline CDR1 is SEHNR and CDR2 FQNEAQ (reference sequence). For the CDR3, the DNA is TGTGCCAGCAGCGTCGGGACAGGGGGATCCCTCTACAATGAGCAGTTCTTC. This encodes CASSVGTGGSLYNEQFF.

The chain links TRBV9 to TRBJ2-2; TRBD2 matches 9 bases. This CDR3 contains 16 residues. Germline values: CDR1 SGDLS, CDR2 YYNGEE. The ends lost 3 bases at V and 4 bases at J; junction bases unmatched: 7. CDR3 nucleotides: TGTGCCAGCAGCGCTGGGCGGGGGGGGATCACCGGGGAGCTGTTTTTT. Protein: CASSAGRGGITGELFF. The full variable domain, its missing parts supplied by reference TRBV9 and TRBJ2-2, is DSGVTQTPKHLITATGQRVTLRCSPRSGDLSVYWYQQSLDQGLQFLIQYYNGEERAKGNILERFSAQQFPDLHSELNLSSLELGDSALYFCASSAGRGGITGELFFGEGSRLTVL.

J is TRBJ1-2 and V is TRBV5-6; 10 bases are a match to TRBD1. This CDR3 spans 18 amino acids. The trim removed 7 bases at V and 4 bases at J, leaving 19 bases unmatched. Germline loops: CDR1 SGHDT, CDR2 YYEEEE. CDR3 sequence reads: CASGPTLTRQGASYGYTF. CDR3 nucleotides: TGTGCCAGCGGCCCCACGTTGACTCGACAGGGGGCCAGCTATGGCTACACCTTC.

This chain links TRBV9 with TRBJ2-5; tentatively, D is TRBD2 (5 bases). From germline, CDR1 is SGDLS and CDR2 YYNGEE. V was shortened by 4 bases and J by 5 bases, with 15 bases between the two germline ends. This CDR3 has 14 amino acids. The CDR3 nucleotides are TGTGCCAGCAGCCCCCAACTAGTTTCTGAGACCCAGTACTTC. As protein: CASSPQLVSETQYF. Full variable domain (missing parts from reference TRBV9 and TRBJ2-5): DSGVTQTPKHLITATGQRVTLRCSPRSGDLSVYWYQQSLDQGLQFLIQYYNGEERAKGNILERFSAQQFPDLHSELNLSSLELGDSALYFCASSPQLVSETQYFGPGTRLLVL.

In this sample, this clone turned up once. This CDR3 is CASSPRRGPHEQYF. The CDR3 DNA is TGTGCCAGCAGTCCTCGTAGAGGGCCCCACGAGCAGTACTTC. The V and J genes are TRBV5-6 and TRBJ2-7; possible D gene TRBD2, 5 bases. Per the germline V gene, CDR1 is SGHDT and CDR2 is YYEEEE. This CDR3 contains 14 residues. The V end lost 5 bases, the J end lost 5 bases, and 17 bases lay between the germline ends.

This rearrangement joins TRBV30 to TRBJ1-5; 8 bases map to TRBD1. CDR1 is GTSNPN and CDR2 is SVGIG in the germline V gene (reference sequence). This CDR3 comprises 15 residues. J lost 4 bases, V lost 4 bases, and 9 bases had no gene match. The CDR3 bases are TGTGCCTGGACTCACAGCGGACAGGGTAATCAGCCCCAGCATTTT. This encodes CAWTHSGQGNQPQHF.

The V and J genes are TRBV5-6 and TRBJ2-5; 10 positions agree with TRBD2. V dropped 1 base and J dropped 9; count of bases not matched to a gene: 9. Germline V CDR1 and CDR2: SGHDT, YYEEEE. The CDR3 spans 15 residues. The CDR3: CASSLTSGKAAAQYF. The CDR3 DNA reads TGTGCCAGCAGCTTGACTAGCGGGAAGGCGGCGGCCCAGTACTTC. The complete variable domain, with remaining parts taken from reference TRBV5-6 and TRBJ2-5, reads DAGVTQSPTHLIKTRGQQVTLRCSPKSGHDTVSWYQQALGQGPQFIFQYYEEEERQRGNFPDRFSGHQFPNYSSELNVNALLLGDSALYLCASSLTSGKAAAQYFGPGTRLLVL.

The rearrangement joins TRBV18 to TRBJ2-2, with D possibly matching TRBD1 (5 bases). CDR3 length: 17 amino acids. The V end was cut by 2 bases, the J end by 1 base, with 14 bases between. Per germline, CDR1 KGHSH and CDR2 LQKENI. The CDR3 spells CASSPSSGIGNTGELFF. DNA for the CDR3: TGTGCCAGCTCACCATCCTCAGGGATAGGGAACACCGGGGAGCTGTTTTTT.

The chain uses TRBV5-4 and TRBJ2-5, with 7 bases that match TRBD2. After removal of 3 bases from V and 5 bases from J, the junction contained 10 bases not matched to a gene. The CDR3 contains 15 residues. The germline V gene has CDR1 SGHNT and CDR2 YYREEE (reference sequence). This chain's CDR3 is CASSSSGGAGETQYF. In DNA form, the CDR3 reads TGTGCCAGCAGCTCGAGTGGTGGAGCGGGGGAGACCCAGTACTTC. Full variable domain (missing parts from reference TRBV5-4 and TRBJ2-5): ETGVTQSPTHLIKTRGQQVTLRCSSQSGHNTVSWYQQALGQGPQFIFQYYREEENGRGNFPPRFSGLQFPNYSSELNVNALELDDSALYLCASSSSGGAGETQYFGPGTRLLVL.

The chain links TRBV5-1 to TRBJ2-7, with 7 bases fitting TRBD2. Germline CDR1 reads SGHRS; CDR2 reads YFSETQ. V was clipped by 0 bases and J by 2 bases; unmatched bases: 2. This CDR3 region has 14 residues. Here the CDR3 DNA reads TGCGCCAGCAGCTTGGGCGGGAGCGCCTACGAGCAGTACTTC. Amino acid sequence: CASSLGGSAYEQYF.

This clone was counted once. The CDR3 DNA sequence: TGCGCCAGCAGCCGTTTAGCGGGGAGCACAGATACGCAGTATTTT. It translates to CASSRLAGSTDTQYF. The chain recombines TRBV4-1 with TRBJ2-3; 8 nucleotides agree with TRBD2. Germline-derived CDR1 and CDR2 are MGHRA and YSYEKL. This CDR3 spans 15 amino acids. V shed 4 bases and J 0 bases; nucleotides not matched to a gene: 3.

The chain is built from TRBV5-4 and TRBJ2-1, with D possibly being TRBD1 (6 bases). The V gene's germline CDR1 is SGHNT and CDR2 YYREEE (reference sequence). The CDR3 contains 14 residues. The V and J ends lost 1 base and 7 bases respectively, with 12 bases between them. The chain's CDR3 is CASSLWSGTNEQFF. The CDR3 DNA follows: TGTGCCAGCAGCTTGTGGAGTGGGACAAATGAGCAGTTCTTC.

The V gene is TRBV7-3, the J gene TRBJ2-1, with a tentative D call TRBD2 (7 bases). CDR1 is SGHTA, CDR2 FQGTGA, per germline. V was clipped by 5 bases and J by 9 bases, with 14 bases between them. This CDR3 contains 13 residues. The DNA of the CDR3 is TGTGCCAGCAGCGGGGGGGCAGGCGGTGAGCAGTTCTTC. Encoded protein: CASSGGAGGEQFF.